This T cell receptor beta chain came from a study of post-analysis software for immune sequencing data. On the study more broadly: Progressive-relapsing, secondary progressive and relapsing-remitting multiple sclerosis were among the disease courses included. Study-level results: Controls' normalized Chao1 diversity significantly exceeded that of multiple sclerosis patients.

A few counts support this clonotype. Its antigen remains unknown. Sequencing libraries made from TCR beta cDNA carried unique molecular identifiers. Between about 0.9 and 11 million T cells gave rise to some 490,000 cDNA molecules. One entry per CDR3 protein, called by TCRdb with MiXCR from the PCR reads. The sample yields 250,000 to 300,000 distinct CDR3 sequences, 36% seen once. Sequenced material: blood. The sequence came from a girl aged 5-17 years with multiple sclerosis.

CDR3 loop: CASSPAGSRNSPLHF. CDR3 nucleotides: TGTGCCAGCAGCCCTGCAGGGTCCCGAAATTCACCCCTCCACTTT. This sequence joins TRBV7-2 and TRBJ1-6, with D possibly being TRBD1 (5 bases). Germline-derived CDR1 and CDR2 are SGHTA and FQGNSA. V was pared by 5 bases and J by 7 bases, with 15 bases between. The CDR3 is made up of 15 amino acids.